This T cell receptor beta chain was identified during a study of control samples from healthy donors and cancer patients. From germline, CDR1 is SGHTA and CDR2 FQGNSA. CDR3 length: 14 residues. The trim removed 4 bases at V and 7 bases at J, leaving 2 bases unmatched. Generated by immunoSEQ multiplex PCR, the TCRdb table keeps only in-frame clones and is missing some. The sample yields 110,000 to 150,000 clones, roughly 92% seen once. This sequence was found in a man aged 30-40 years in good health. The rearrangement joins TRBV7-2 to TRBJ1-4; the match to TRBD1 covers 11 bases. The sample was blood. For the CDR3, the DNA is TGTGCCAGCAGCTCCGGGACAGGGGGTGAAAAACTGTTTTTT. Its translation: CASSSGTGGEKLFF.